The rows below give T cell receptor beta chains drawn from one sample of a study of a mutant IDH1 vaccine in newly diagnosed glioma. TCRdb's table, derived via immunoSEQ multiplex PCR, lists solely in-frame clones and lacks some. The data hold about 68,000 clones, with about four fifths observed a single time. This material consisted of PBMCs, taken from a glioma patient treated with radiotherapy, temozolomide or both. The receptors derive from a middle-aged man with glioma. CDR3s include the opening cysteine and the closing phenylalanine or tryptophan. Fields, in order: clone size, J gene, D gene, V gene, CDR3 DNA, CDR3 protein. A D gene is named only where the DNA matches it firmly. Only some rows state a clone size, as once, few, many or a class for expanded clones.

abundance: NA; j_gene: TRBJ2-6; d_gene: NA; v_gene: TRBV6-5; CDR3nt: TGTGCCAGCAGTTACGGGGTCTCTGGGGCCAACGTCCTGACTTTC; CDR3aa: CASSYGVSGANVLTF
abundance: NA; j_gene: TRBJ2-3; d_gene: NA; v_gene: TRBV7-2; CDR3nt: TGTGCCAGCGGAACCGGGACACGAGACACAGATACGCAGTATTTT; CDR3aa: CASGTGTRDTDTQYF
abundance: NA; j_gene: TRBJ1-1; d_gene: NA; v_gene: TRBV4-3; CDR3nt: TGCGCCAGCAGCCAGCAGGTGAACACTGAAGCTTTCTTT; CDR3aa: CASSQQVNTEAFF
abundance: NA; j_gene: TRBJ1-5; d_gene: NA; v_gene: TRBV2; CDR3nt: TGTGCCAGCAGGAATACACCGGGACATTCAGGGCCCCAGCATTTT; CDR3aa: CASRNTPGHSGPQHF
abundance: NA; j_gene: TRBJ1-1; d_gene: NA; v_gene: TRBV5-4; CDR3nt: TGTGCCAGCAGGCTTCAGGCTTCGGGTGAAGCTTTCTTT; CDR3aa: CASRLQASGEAFF
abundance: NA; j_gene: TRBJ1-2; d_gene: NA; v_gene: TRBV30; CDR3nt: TGTGCCTGGACCCGGACAGTCGCTAACTATGGCTACACCTTC; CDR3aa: CAWTRTVANYGYTF
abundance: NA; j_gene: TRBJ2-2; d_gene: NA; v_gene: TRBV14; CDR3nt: TGTGCCAGCAGCCCGGGACCAGCGAAGTCCGGGGAGCTGTTTTTT; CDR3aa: CASSPGPAKSGELFF
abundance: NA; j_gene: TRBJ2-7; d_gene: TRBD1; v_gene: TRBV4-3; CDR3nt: TGCGCCAGCAGCCAAGAGACAGGGTTCGCCTACGAGCAGTACTTC; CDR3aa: CASSQETGFAYEQYF
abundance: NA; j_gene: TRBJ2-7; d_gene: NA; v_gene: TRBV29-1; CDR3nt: TGCAGCTTTTGGACAGCAACCTACGAGCAGTACTTC; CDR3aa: CSFWTATYEQYF
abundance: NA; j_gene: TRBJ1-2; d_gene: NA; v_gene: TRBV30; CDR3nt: TGTGCCTGGAGTGTAACCATAGGTGGCTACACCTTC; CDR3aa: CAWSVTIGGYTF
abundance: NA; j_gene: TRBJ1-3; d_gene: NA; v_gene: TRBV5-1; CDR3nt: TGCGCCAGCAGCTTGAGCGCGCAGGGTGGTGGAAACACCATATATTTT; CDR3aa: CASSLSAQGGGNTIYF
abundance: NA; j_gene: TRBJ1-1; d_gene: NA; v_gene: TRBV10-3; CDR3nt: TGTGCCATCAGTGAGTCAGGACAGAACACTGAAGCTTTCTTT; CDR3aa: CAISESGQNTEAFF
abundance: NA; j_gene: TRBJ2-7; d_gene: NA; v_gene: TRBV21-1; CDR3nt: TGTGCCAGCAGCAAAGAAAGGGGCATTGGGTACGAGCAGTACTTC; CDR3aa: CASSKERGIGYEQYF
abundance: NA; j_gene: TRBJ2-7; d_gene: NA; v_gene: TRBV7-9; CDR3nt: TGTGCCAGCAGTCAAGACGAAGCCTACGAGCAGTACTTC; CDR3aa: CASSQDEAYEQYF
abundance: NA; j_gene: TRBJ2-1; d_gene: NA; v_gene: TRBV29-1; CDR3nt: TGCAGCGTTGATACAGGCTACAATGAGCAGTTCTTC; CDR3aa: CSVDTGYNEQFF
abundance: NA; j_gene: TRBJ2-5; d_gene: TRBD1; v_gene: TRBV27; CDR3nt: TGTGCCAGCAGTTTATCGACAGGGGGGGAGACCCAGTACTTC; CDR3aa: CASSLSTGGETQYF
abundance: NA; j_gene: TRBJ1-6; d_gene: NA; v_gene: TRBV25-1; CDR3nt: TGTGCCAGCTCCATGGCGGGGGTTAAAGCACCCCTCCACTTT; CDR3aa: CASSMAGVKAPLHF
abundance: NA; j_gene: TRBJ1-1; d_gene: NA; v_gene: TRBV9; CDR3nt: TGTGCCAGCAGCCATGACAGTTACACTGAAGCTTTCTTT; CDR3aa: CASSHDSYTEAFF
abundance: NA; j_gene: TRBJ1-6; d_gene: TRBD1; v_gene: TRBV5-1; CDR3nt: TGCGCCAGCAGCTATACGGGACAGTATAATTCACCCCTCCACTTT; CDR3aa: CASSYTGQYNSPLHF
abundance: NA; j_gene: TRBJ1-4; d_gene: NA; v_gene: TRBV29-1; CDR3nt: TGCAGCGGAGTTGTTAGGGAAAAACTGTTTTTT; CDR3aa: CSGVVREKLFF
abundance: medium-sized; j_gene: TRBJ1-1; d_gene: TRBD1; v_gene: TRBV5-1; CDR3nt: TGCGCCAGCAGCCAGGGACAGGAGCTAGATGAAGCTTTCTTT; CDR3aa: CASSQGQELDEAFF
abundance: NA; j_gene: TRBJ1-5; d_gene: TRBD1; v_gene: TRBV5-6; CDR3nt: TGTGCCAGCAGCTTGGGGGACAGGCTCGGTCAGCCCCAGCATTTT; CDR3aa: CASSLGDRLGQPQHF
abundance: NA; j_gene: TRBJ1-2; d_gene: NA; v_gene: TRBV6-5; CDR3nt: TGTGCCAGCAGTTACCGTGGGGACACCTTGTCTGGTGGCTACACCTTC; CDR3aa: CASSYRGDTLSGGYTF
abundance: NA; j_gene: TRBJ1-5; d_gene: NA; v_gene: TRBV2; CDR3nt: TGTGCCAGCAGTGACGGGGCTTATAGCAATCAGCCCCAGCATTTT; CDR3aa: CASSDGAYSNQPQHF
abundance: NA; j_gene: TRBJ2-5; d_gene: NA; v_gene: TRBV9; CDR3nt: TGTGCCAGCAACCGAGGGAGTAGCGAGACCCAGTACTTC; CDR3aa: CASNRGSSETQYF
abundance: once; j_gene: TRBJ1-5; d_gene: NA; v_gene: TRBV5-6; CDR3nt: TGTGCCAGCAGCGTGGCCCCCCACAGGGATCAGCCCCAGCATTTT; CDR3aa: CASSVAPHRDQPQHF
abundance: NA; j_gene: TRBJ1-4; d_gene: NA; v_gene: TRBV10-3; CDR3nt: TGTGCCATCAGTCCGGCGGGCCTAACTAATGAAAAACTGTTTTTT; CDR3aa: CAISPAGLTNEKLFF
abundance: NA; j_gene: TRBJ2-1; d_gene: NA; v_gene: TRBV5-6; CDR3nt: TGTGCCAGCAGCTCGCTTGGGGGGATCTACAATGAGCAGTTCTTC; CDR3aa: CASSSLGGIYNEQFF
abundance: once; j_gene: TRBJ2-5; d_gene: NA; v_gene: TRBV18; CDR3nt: TGTGCCAGCTCACCGACAGCGCAAGAGACCCAGTACTTC; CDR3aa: CASSPTAQETQYF
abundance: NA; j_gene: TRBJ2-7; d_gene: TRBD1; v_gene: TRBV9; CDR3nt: TGTGCCAGCAGCGCCCGGGACAGGGGAAACGAGCAGTACTTC; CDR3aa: CASSARDRGNEQYF
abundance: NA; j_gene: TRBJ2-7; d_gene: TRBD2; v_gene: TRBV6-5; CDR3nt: TGTGCCAGCAGTTATCTAGCGGGGACCTACGAGCAGTACTTC; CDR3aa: CASSYLAGTYEQYF
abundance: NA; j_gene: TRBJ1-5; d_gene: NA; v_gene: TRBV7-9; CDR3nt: TGTGCCAGCAGCTTTAGCAAGGATCAGCCCCAGCATTTT; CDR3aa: CASSFSKDQPQHF
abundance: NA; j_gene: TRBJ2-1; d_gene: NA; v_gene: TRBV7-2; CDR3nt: TGTGCCAGCAACCCTTTGAGCTCCTACAATGAGCAGTTCTTC; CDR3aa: CASNPLSSYNEQFF
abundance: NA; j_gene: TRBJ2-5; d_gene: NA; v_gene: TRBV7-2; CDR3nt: TGTGCCAGCAGCTCCGTAGGGGGGGAGACCCAGTACTTC; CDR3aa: CASSSVGGETQYF
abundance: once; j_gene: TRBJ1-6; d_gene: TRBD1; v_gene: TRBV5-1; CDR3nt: TGCGCCAGCAGCTTGGAACAGGGGCCCCTCCCCCTCCACTTT; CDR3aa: CASSLEQGPLPLHF
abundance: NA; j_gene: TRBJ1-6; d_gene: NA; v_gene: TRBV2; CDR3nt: TGTGCCAGCAGTGAAAATCGGCAAGATAATTCACCCCTCCACTTT; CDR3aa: CASSENRQDNSPLHF
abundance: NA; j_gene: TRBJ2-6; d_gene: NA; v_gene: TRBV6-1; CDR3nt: TGTGCCAGCAGCCATTCATCTGGGGCCAACGTCCTGACTTTC; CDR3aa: CASSHSSGANVLTF
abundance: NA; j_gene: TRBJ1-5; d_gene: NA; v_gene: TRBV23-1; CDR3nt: TGCGCCAGCAGTCTACAGGGAGGAATGGCATATCAGCCCCAGCATTTT; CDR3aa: CASSLQGGMAYQPQHF
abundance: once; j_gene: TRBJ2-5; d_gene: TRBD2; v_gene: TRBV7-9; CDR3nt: TGTGCCAGCAGCTTAGTTAATATGGGACTAGCGTCTTATGAGACCCAGTACTTC; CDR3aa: CASSLVNMGLASYETQYF
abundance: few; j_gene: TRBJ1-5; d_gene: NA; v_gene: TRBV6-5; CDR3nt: TGTGCCAGCAGTTACTCCAGGGTGAGCAATCAGCCCCAGCATTTT; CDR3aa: CASSYSRVSNQPQHF
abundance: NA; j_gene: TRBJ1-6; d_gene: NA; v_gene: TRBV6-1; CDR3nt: TGTGCCAGCAGTGTTGCCGGGGCGGAAAATTCACCCCTCCACTTT; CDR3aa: CASSVAGAENSPLHF
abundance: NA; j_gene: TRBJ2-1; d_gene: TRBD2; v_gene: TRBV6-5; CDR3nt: TGTGCCAGCAGTCTCGGGGTAGCGGGCTACAATGAGCAGTTCTTC; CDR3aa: CASSLGVAGYNEQFF
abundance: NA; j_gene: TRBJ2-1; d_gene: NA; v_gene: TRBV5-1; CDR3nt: TGCGCTTGTATACCGGGACCGGGCAACCCAATTGATGAGCAGTTCTTC; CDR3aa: CACIPGPGNPIDEQFF
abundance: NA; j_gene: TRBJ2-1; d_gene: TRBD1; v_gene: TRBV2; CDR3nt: TGTGCCAGCAGGCTTCGGACAGGGCGTAGCTCCTACAATGAGCAGTTCTTC; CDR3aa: CASRLRTGRSSYNEQFF
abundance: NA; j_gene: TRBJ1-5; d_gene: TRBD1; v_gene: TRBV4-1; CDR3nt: TGCGCCAGCAGCCAACCTGGGACAGGGGAACAGCCCCAGCATTTT; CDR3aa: CASSQPGTGEQPQHF
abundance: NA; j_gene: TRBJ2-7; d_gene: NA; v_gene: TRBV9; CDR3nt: TGTGCCAGCAGCCCGACTGACTATTTCTACGAGCAGTACTTC; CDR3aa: CASSPTDYFYEQYF
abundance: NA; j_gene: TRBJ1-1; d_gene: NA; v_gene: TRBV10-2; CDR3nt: TGCGCCAGCAGTGAAGGCAAAAACACTGAAGCTTTCTTT; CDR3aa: CASSEGKNTEAFF
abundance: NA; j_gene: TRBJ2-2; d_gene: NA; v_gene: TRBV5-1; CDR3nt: TGCGCCAGCAGGGATACAGGAAACTCGGCCGGGGAGCTGTTTTTT; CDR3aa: CASRDTGNSAGELFF
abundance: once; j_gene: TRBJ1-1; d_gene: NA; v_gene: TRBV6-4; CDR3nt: TGTGCCAGGGCTGAAGCTTTCTTT; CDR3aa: CARAEAFF
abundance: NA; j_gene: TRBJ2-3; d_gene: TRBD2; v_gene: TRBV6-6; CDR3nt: TGTGCCAGCAGTTCCTCACTAGCGGGGGGAACAGATACGCAGTATTTT; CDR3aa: CASSSSLAGGTDTQYF
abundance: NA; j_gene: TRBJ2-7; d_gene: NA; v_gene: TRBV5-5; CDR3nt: TGTGCCAGCAGCTTGGAGGGGGGGGAACTCAAGTACGAGCAGTACTTC; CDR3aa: CASSLEGGELKYEQYF
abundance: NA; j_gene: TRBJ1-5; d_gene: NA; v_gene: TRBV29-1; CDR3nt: TGCAGCGCCCGGTTTGCTCTGAGCAATCAGCCCCAGCATTTT; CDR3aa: CSARFALSNQPQHF
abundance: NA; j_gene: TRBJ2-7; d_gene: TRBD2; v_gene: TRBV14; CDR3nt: TGTGCCAGCAGCCGGGGGGGACTCTACGAGCAGTACTTC; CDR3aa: CASSRGGLYEQYF
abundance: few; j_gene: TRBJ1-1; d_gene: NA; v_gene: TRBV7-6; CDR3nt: TGTGCCAGCAGCCATAGGGAGGGGCGGAACACTGAAGCTTTCTTT; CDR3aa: CASSHREGRNTEAFF
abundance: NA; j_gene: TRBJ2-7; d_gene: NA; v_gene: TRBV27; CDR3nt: TGTGCCAGCAGTTTTGCACACTCCTACGAGCAGTACTTC; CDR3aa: CASSFAHSYEQYF
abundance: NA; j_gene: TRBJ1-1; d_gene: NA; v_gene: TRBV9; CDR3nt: TGTGCCAGCAGCGTAACAGGGAGGACTGAAGCTTTCTTT; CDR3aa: CASSVTGRTEAFF
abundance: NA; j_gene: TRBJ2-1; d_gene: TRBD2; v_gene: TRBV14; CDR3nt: TGTGCCAGCAGCCAGCTCCGGACGGGGGGAGCCCATGAGCAGTTCTTC; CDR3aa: CASSQLRTGGAHEQFF